These 23 T cell receptor beta chains were sequenced from one sample in a study of blood T cells in healthy people across ages. Primers used in a second PCR of roughly 6 to 12 cycles were a sample-barcoded 5' primer and a J-beta primer mix. MiXCR, run by TCRdb on the 5' RACE reads, gives a single entry per CDR3 protein. The table lists some 920,000 distinct CDR3 sequences, roughly 50% of them singletons. Sample: blood. The receptor source for this set is a woman aged 55 to 70 in good health.

This clonotype was counted only a few times. The rearrangement links TRBV2 to TRBJ2-7, with 13 bases fitting TRBD2. V lost 3 bases to trimming and J lost 1 base; unmatched junction nucleotides: 6. CDR3 length: 17 amino acids. The germline V gene encodes CDR1 SNHLY and CDR2 FYNNEI. The CDR3 DNA reads TGTGCCAGCAGTGAGGAGCCGACTAGCGGGGGGTCCTACGAGCAGTACTTC. This gives the protein CASSEEPTSGGSYEQYF.

The chain recombines TRBV20-1 with TRBJ2-6, with D hard to call. Germline V gene sequence: CDR1 DFQATT, CDR2 SNEGSKA (reference sequence). Deletions cut 5 bases from V and 2 bases from J, with 19 bases between. The CDR3 covers 17 residues. CDR3 loop: CSAHKRGGVPGANVLTF. The DNA of the CDR3 is TGCAGTGCTCACAAGAGAGGCGGCGTTCCTGGGGCCAACGTCCTGACTTTC.

The rearrangement links TRBV27 to TRBJ2-4; D is perhaps TRBD1 (6 bases). The closer fit of TRBJ2-7 to the DNA end suggests the J call may be wrong. This CDR3 region has 15 residues. The germline gives CDR1 MNHEY, CDR2 SMNVEV (reference sequence). The CDR3 DNA follows: TGTGCCAGCAGTTTACCCCCAGGGGTCAGCTACGAGCAGTACTTC. Its protein product is CASSLPPGVSYEQYF.

The rearrangement links TRBV6-2 or TRBV6-3 to TRBJ1-6; D is possibly TRBD1 (5 bases). CDR3 size: 15 residues. V lost 6 bases, J lost 9 bases, and 18 bases lay in between. In germline, CDR1 is MNHEY, CDR2 SVGEGT. The CDR3 sequence: CASRQNRPAVSPLHF. The CDR3 DNA reads as TGTGCCAGCAGGCAAAACAGGCCCGCGGTTTCACCCCTCCACTTT.

This clonotype has more than one count but fewer than ten. V gene TRBV11-2 combines with J gene TRBJ2-1, with no clear D. Germline V CDR1 and CDR2: SGHAT, FQNNGV. This CDR3 contains 12 residues. V lost 2 bases, J lost 10 bases, and 9 bases lay in between. The CDR3 bases are TGTGCCAGCAGCTTAAGAAGTTGGGAGCAGTTCTTC. This translates into CASSLRSWEQFF.

V usage is TRBV11-2 and J usage is TRBJ2-7, with D unresolved. The V and J ends lost 5 bases and 6 bases respectively, with 17 bases between them. CDR1 and CDR2 from the germline V gene are SGHAT and FQNNGV. This CDR3 has 14 amino acids. CDR3 loop: CASSRTLDLCEQYF. The CDR3 bases are TGTGCCAGCAGCCGCACCTTGGACCTCTGCGAGCAGTACTTC. Filled out from reference TRBV11-2 and TRBJ2-7, the complete variable domain reads EAGVAQSPRYKIIEKRQSVAFWCNPISGHATLYWYQQILGQGPKLLIQFQNNGVVDDSQLPKDRFSAERLKGVDSTLKIQPAKLEDSAVYLCASSRTLDLCEQYFGPGTRLTVT.

Points on this clonotype: An end of the junction does not agree with germline; a read error may underlie this. V and J are TRBV14 and TRBJ2-3, with D perhaps being TRBD1 or TRBD2 (5 bases each). The CDR3 is made up of 18 amino acids. CDR1 and CDR2 (germline): SGHDN, FVKESK. CDR3 sequence reads: CASSQDGFGDPFTNTQYF. The CDR3 nucleotides read TGTGCCAGCAGCCAAGATGGGTTCGGGGACCCCTTCACAAATACGCAGTATTTT.

CDR3 region: CSARDAWAGETQYF. CDR3 nucleotide sequence: TGCAGTGCTAGAGATGCCTGGGCGGGAGAGACCCAGTACTTC. This chain links TRBV20-1 with TRBJ2-7; perhaps TRBD2 as D (5 bases). The last part of the DNA fits TRBJ2-5 better; the J call may be wrong. The germline CDR1 and CDR2 sequences are DFQATT and SNEGSKA (reference sequence). The CDR3 is 14 residues long.

V gene TRBV5-4 combines with J gene TRBJ2-4; D might be TRBD2 (5 bases). The J call may not be correct, given that the DNA end is closer to TRBJ2-7. This CDR3 has 10 residues. Germline V gives CDR1 SGHNT, CDR2 YYREEE (reference sequence). CDR3 residues: CAYGTYEQYF. CDR3 in DNA: TGTGCCTACGGGACCTACGAGCAGTACTTC.

At least ten counts were recorded for this clonotype. The chain employs TRBV4-2 and TRBJ1-2, with D possibly TRBD1 on 6 matching bases. CDR3 length: 14 amino acids. Between the trimmed V and J ends, which lost 5 bases and 1 base, there was a span of 11 bases. Germline V lookup: CDR1 LGHNA, CDR2 YNFKEQ. The DNA of the CDR3 is TGTGCCAGCAGCAGCCCGGACAGTAACTATGGCTACACCTTC. Translating it yields CASSSPDSNYGYTF.

The chain recombines TRBV27 with TRBJ1-2; D gene ambiguous. Germline V gene lookup returns CDR1 MNHEY and CDR2 SMNVEV (reference sequence). Between the trimmed V and J ends, which lost 2 bases and 5 bases, there was a span of 9 bases. This CDR3 contains 13 residues. CDR3 bases: TGTGCCAGCAGTTTAAACCCGGAGTATGGCTACACCTTC. It translates to CASSLNPEYGYTF.

This rearrangement joins TRBV6-2 or TRBV6-3 to TRBJ2-3; the D is unclear. This CDR3 is built from 10 residues. Germline values: CDR1 MNHEY, CDR2 SVGEGT. Trimming left V 8 bases short and J 5 bases short, with 5 bases between. The CDR3 loop reads CASGKDTQYF. CDR3 nucleotide sequence: TGTGCCAGCGGAAAAGATACGCAGTATTTT.

V and J are TRBV29-1 and TRBJ2-3; D unresolved. The V and J ends lost 2 bases and 4 bases respectively, with 7 bases between them. The CDR3 sequence is 12 residues long. Germline assignment: CDR1 SQVTM and CDR2 ANQGSEA. The CDR3 nucleotides read TGCAGCGTTGAAAGGGCCTCAGATACGCAGTATTTT. Amino acid sequence: CSVERASDTQYF.

The chain couples TRBV29-1 to TRBJ2-5; 13 bases align to TRBD2. Gene TRBJ2-7 matches the end of the DNA better, so the J call may be wrong. Germline-derived CDR1 and CDR2 are SQVTM and ANQGSEA. The CDR3 is 13 amino acids. In DNA, the CDR3 is TGCAGCGTAACGGGACTAGCGGGAAACGAGCAGTACTTC. Translation: CSVTGLAGNEQYF.

The V call is TRBV6-2 or TRBV6-3, the J call TRBJ2-1; D call uncertain. Trimming took 6 bases from V and 8 from J, leaving 26 bases between them. Per the germline V gene, CDR1 is MNHEY and CDR2 is SVGEGT. The CDR3 is 17 amino acids. The CDR3 spells CASRPLTPGVSKDEQFF. The CDR3, as DNA: TGTGCCAGCAGGCCCCTTACCCCAGGCGTCAGTAAGGATGAGCAGTTCTTC.

This chain uses TRBV10-3 with TRBJ2-1; unclear D gene. Gene TRBJ2-7 matches the end of the DNA better, so the J call may be wrong. The CDR3 contains 11 residues. Germline CDR1 ENHRY, CDR2 SYGVKD. In DNA, the CDR3 is TGTGCCATCGGATCCGACAATGAGCAGTACTTC. It codes for CAIGSDNEQYF.

Comment on this clonotype: A much larger clone is a single base away; this may be a read error. V and J are TRBV20-1 and TRBJ2-4; possibly TRBD1 for D (5 bases). The J call could be wrong; TRBJ2-7 is a better fit for the DNA end. In germline, CDR1 is DFQATT, CDR2 SNEGSKA (reference sequence). This CDR3 region has 13 residues. Here the CDR3 DNA reads TGCAGTGGGCGAACAGGTATGGGCCACGAGCAGTACTTC. Translated: CSGRTGMGHEQYF.

This clonotype was recorded once. J is TRBJ2-7 and V is TRBV27; a possible D gene is TRBD1 (6 bases). CDR1 is MNHEY and CDR2 is SMNVEV in the germline V gene (reference sequence). The CDR3 has 13 amino acids. V was pared by 3 bases and J by 6 bases, with 12 bases between. CDR3 sequence: CASSLSQGSEQYF. CDR3 DNA: TGTGCCAGCAGTTTGTCTCAGGGGAGCGAGCAGTACTTC.

The chain joins TRBV7-9 to TRBJ1-1; D may be TRBD1 (5 bases). Germline loops: CDR1 SEHNR, CDR2 FQNEAQ (reference sequence). CDR3 length equals 14 residues. V was cut by 5 bases and J by 1 base, with 11 bases left in between. The CDR3 coding sequence is TGTGCCAGCAGCCCTTCCAGGGCGAACACTGAAGCTTTCTTT. The encoded protein is CASSPSRANTEAFF.

This clonotype has only a few counts. The gene calls are TRBV6-5 and TRBJ2-3; 7 bases are shared with TRBD2. The V and J ends lost 0 bases and 8 bases, in that order; junction bases with no gene match: 17. CDR1 and CDR2 from the germline V gene are MNHEY and SVGAGI. The CDR3 sequence is 18 residues long. The CDR3 sequence is CASSYSTRRATVAGTQYF. CDR3 DNA: TGTGCCAGCAGTTACTCAACCAGGAGGGCCACTGTAGCGGGTACGCAGTATTTT.

Here the CDR3 DNA reads TGTGCCAGCAGTGAACACCCCGGGGACACTAGCACAGATACGCAGTATTTT. Amino acid sequence: CASSEHPGDTSTDTQYF. The chain uses TRBV25-1 and TRBJ2-3; the D gene is possibly TRBD1 (6 bases). Germline CDR1 is MGHDK and CDR2 is SYGVNS. The CDR3 is 17 residues long. V was trimmed by 2 bases and J by 0 bases, leaving 15 bases between them.

This clonotype was seen a handful of times. The chain carries TRBV29-1 and TRBJ1-4, with D unresolved. CDR3 length equals 12 residues. Germline V gene sequence: CDR1 SQVTM, CDR2 ANQGSEA. V was pared by 6 bases and J by 0 bases, with 5 bases between. The CDR3 region has the DNA TGCAGCGTCCTTGCAACTAATGAAAAACTGTTTTTT. Translation gives CSVLATNEKLFF.

The chain employs TRBV6-5 and TRBJ1-3; 9 bases are shared with TRBD1. The CDR3 is 15 amino acids. The ends lost 6 bases at V and 6 bases at J; junction bases unmatched: 9. Germline-derived CDR1 and CDR2 are MNHEY and SVGAGI. CDR3 coding DNA: TGTGCCAGCAGGCAGGGGACAGGGTTAAAAAACACCATATATTTT. Its protein is CASRQGTGLKNTIYF.